This entry concerns a single TCR beta chain. The antigen is unknown. Germline V gene data show CDR1 as SGDLS and CDR2 as YYNGEE. The CDR3 length is 17 residues. V shed 3 bases and J shed 3 bases, with 21 bases lying between them. The naive CD8 fraction comprised CD45RO-negative cells positively selected for CCR7 and excluded terminally differentiated effector memory CD45RA+ cells. The assay was immunoSEQ multiplex PCR, and TCRdb's table has in-frame clones only and misses some. This sample has about 2.1 million clones; roughly 91% occur once, and the top ten carry 1.5% to 2%. This entry belongs to a study of shared clonotypes between healthy human individuals. Study-wide points: An expected dependence of interdonor clonotype sharing on sequencing depth was noted. Unshared clonotypes carried lower generation probabilities than those common to all four donors. For naive CD4 cells, approximately 4.8% of clonotypes were shared across a handful of donors.

This rearrangement joins TRBV9 to TRBJ1-1, with D perhaps matching TRBD1 (5 bases). The clonotype originates from a man aged 18 to 30 in good health. Some clones in this sample may be carry-over from other donors' samples. Sequencing was done on a sample of naive CD8+ T cells from PBMCs. The CDR3 coding sequence is TGTGCCAGCAGCGCCTACCAGGGACTCCCTGGGGACACTGAAGCTTTCTTT. Translation gives CASSAYQGLPGDTEAFF.